The rows below give T cell receptor beta chains drawn from one sample of a study of T cells in Graves' hyperthyroidism and ophthalmopathy. TCRdb used MiXCR to reprocess the multiplex PCR reads, holding one entry per CDR3 protein. The table lists 620,000 or so distinct CDR3 sequences, 13% to 15% of them singletons. The material sequenced was blood. Receptor source: a woman between 50 and 59 years old with Graves' ophthalmopathy. CDR3s include the opening cysteine and the closing phenylalanine or tryptophan. Fields, in order: J gene, clone size, V gene, D gene, CDR3 protein, CDR3 DNA. The D gene is left open where the match is weak. Part of the rows lack a size; the others show once, few, many or a class for expanded clones.

J: TRBJ1-5; size: many; V: TRBV12-3/TRBV12-4; D: TRBD1; CDR3: CASSLTGGEGQPQHF; DNA: TGTGCCAGCAGCCTTACAGGGGGCGAGGGTCAGCCCCAGCATTTT
J: TRBJ2-7; size: few; V: TRBV9; D: TRBD2; CDR3: CASSVVRGFSYEQYF; DNA: TGTGCCAGCAGCGTAGTGCGGGGGTTCTCCTACGAGCAGTACTTC
J: TRBJ1-5; size: NA; V: TRBV6-1; D: NA; CDR3: CASSEGVQPQHF; DNA: TGTGCCAGCAGTGAAGGGGTTCAGCCCCAGCATTTT
J: TRBJ2-3; size: many; V: TRBV6-1; D: NA; CDR3: CASSEAASRRITDTQYF; DNA: TGTGCCAGCAGTGAAGCAGCTAGCCGCAGAATCACAGATACGCAGTATTTT
J: TRBJ2-7; size: NA; V: TRBV7-3; D: TRBD1; CDR3: CASSSGTGLYEQYF; DNA: TGTGCCAGCAGCTCCGGGACAGGCCTCTACGAGCAGTACTTC
J: TRBJ1-2; size: few; V: TRBV7-2; D: NA; CDR3: CASSSSGRHYGYTF; DNA: TGTGCCAGCAGCTCCTCGGGCAGACACTATGGCTACACCTTC
J: TRBJ1-6; size: few; V: TRBV7-2; D: NA; CDR3: CASSLGSGIYNSPLHF; DNA: TGTGCCAGCAGCTTAGGGTCAGGGATTTATAATTCACCCCTCCACTTT
J: TRBJ2-7; size: NA; V: TRBV4-1; D: TRBD2; CDR3: CASSLSAGGSGEQYF; DNA: TGCGCCAGCAGCCTTTCGGCGGGCGGGAGTGGGGAGCAGTACTTC
J: TRBJ2-3; size: few; V: TRBV19; D: TRBD1; CDR3: CASSNPGTEYTDTQYF; DNA: TGTGCCAGTAGTAACCCCGGGACAGAGTACACAGATACGCAGTATTTT
J: TRBJ2-2; size: many; V: TRBV13; D: NA; CDR3: CASSSGQGLGTGELFF; DNA: TGTGCCAGCAGCTCGGGGCAGGGGTTGGGCACCGGGGAGCTGTTTTTT
J: TRBJ1-1; size: many; V: TRBV27; D: TRBD1; CDR3: CASTHRTGEAFF; DNA: TGTGCCAGCACCCATCGGACAGGTGAAGCTTTCTTT
J: TRBJ1-1; size: many; V: TRBV7-3; D: NA; CDR3: CASSLNGGAEAFF; DNA: TGTGCCAGCAGTCTAAACGGGGGCGCTGAAGCTTTCTTT
J: TRBJ1-4; size: few; V: TRBV5-4; D: TRBD1; CDR3: CASSLQGGINEKLFF; DNA: TGTGCCAGCAGCTTGCAGGGGGGAATTAATGAAAAACTGTTTTTT
J: TRBJ1-1; size: NA; V: TRBV10-1; D: TRBD1; CDR3: CASSQNRGPANTEAFF; DNA: TGCGCCAGCAGTCAGAACAGGGGGCCAGCGAACACTGAAGCTTTCTTT
J: TRBJ2-1; size: few; V: TRBV6-1; D: NA; CDR3: CASSEGFRRPGRSKVHEQFF; DNA: TGTGCCAGCAGTGAGGGTTTTCGGAGGCCAGGGCGATCAAAGGTCCATGAGCAGTTCTTC
J: TRBJ2-2; size: many; V: TRBV7-2; D: NA; CDR3: CASSLVFGELFF; DNA: TGTGCCAGCAGCTTAGTTTTCGGGGAGCTGTTTTTT
J: TRBJ2-6; size: NA; V: TRBV6-4; D: NA; CDR3: CASSDSPGANVLTF; DNA: TGTGCCAGCAGTGACTCGCCTGGGGCCAACGTCCTGACTTTC
J: TRBJ1-1; size: many; V: TRBV7-3; D: NA; CDR3: CASSRGMGREAFF; DNA: TGTGCCAGCAGCCGCGGGATGGGGCGTGAAGCTTTCTTT
J: TRBJ1-6; size: many; V: TRBV9; D: NA; CDR3: CASSVEGQSNSPLHF; DNA: TGTGCCAGCAGCGTAGAGGGCCAATCTAATTCACCCCTCCACTTT
J: TRBJ1-1; size: many; V: TRBV29-1; D: NA; CDR3: CSVDFGRENTEAFF; DNA: TGCAGCGTTGATTTTGGACGGGAGAACACTGAAGCTTTCTTT
J: TRBJ1-2; size: many; V: TRBV11-2; D: NA; CDR3: CASSLDRPANYGYTF; DNA: TGTGCCAGCAGCTTAGATCGGCCAGCAAACTATGGCTACACCTTC
J: TRBJ2-2; size: few; V: TRBV4-3; D: NA; CDR3: CASSKGLLEDTGELFF; DNA: TGCGCCAGCAGCAAGGGACTTCTCGAGGACACCGGGGAGCTGTTTTTT
J: TRBJ2-7; size: many; V: TRBV20-1; D: TRBD2; CDR3: CSARVPGRAVPISEQYF; DNA: TGCAGTGCTAGAGTCCCCGGGAGGGCCGTCCCTATTAGCGAGCAGTACTTC
J: TRBJ1-5; size: many; V: TRBV12-3/TRBV12-4; D: NA; CDR3: CASSPTGYSNQPQHF; DNA: TGTGCCAGCAGTCCTACAGGTTATAGCAATCAGCCCCAGCATTTT
J: TRBJ2-1; size: few; V: TRBV4-1; D: NA; CDR3: CASSTRAVEGNEQFF; DNA: TGCGCCAGCAGCACTCGAGCGGTTGAAGGCAATGAGCAGTTCTTC
J: TRBJ2-1; size: once; V: TRBV24-1; D: TRBD2; CDR3: CATSDFYSFAGESYNEQFF; DNA: TGTGCCACCAGTGATTTTTATTCGTTCGCGGGAGAGTCCTACAATGAGCAGTTCTTC
J: TRBJ2-5; size: many; V: TRBV5-1; D: NA; CDR3: CASSRQAEETQYF; DNA: TGCGCCAGCAGTCGACAGGCTGAGGAGACCCAGTACTTC
J: TRBJ2-1; size: NA; V: TRBV12-3/TRBV12-4; D: TRBD2; CDR3: CASSFSSGDYNEQFF; DNA: TGTGCCAGCAGTTTTTCTAGCGGGGATTACAATGAGCAGTTCTTC
J: TRBJ1-5; size: many; V: TRBV19; D: NA; CDR3: CASSTGVMSNQPQHF; DNA: TGTGCCAGTAGTACGGGGGTGATGAGCAATCAGCCCCAGCATTTT
J: TRBJ2-1; size: NA; V: TRBV5-1; D: NA; CDR3: CARGLVGFNDEQFF; DNA: TGCGCCAGAGGGCTAGTGGGATTTAACGATGAGCAGTTCTTC
J: TRBJ1-1; size: NA; V: TRBV16; D: NA; CDR3: CASSQWGIDQRATEAFF; DNA: TGTGCCAGCAGCCAATGGGGGATAGACCAGAGGGCCACTGAAGCTTTCTTT
J: TRBJ2-7; size: many; V: TRBV3-1; D: TRBD2; CDR3: CASSQDVGLGRYEQYF; DNA: TGTGCCAGCAGCCAAGATGTGGGACTAGGTCGCTACGAGCAGTACTTC
J: TRBJ2-2; size: NA; V: TRBV6-2/TRBV6-3; D: NA; CDR3: CASTPDYTNTGELFF; DNA: TGTGCCAGCACTCCGGACTACACGAACACCGGGGAGCTGTTTTTT
J: TRBJ2-2; size: many; V: TRBV5-1; D: NA; CDR3: CASSLLDAGELFF; DNA: TGCGCCAGCAGCTTGTTAGACGCCGGGGAGCTGTTTTTT
J: TRBJ1-1; size: NA; V: TRBV5-1; D: NA; CDR3: CASGAGLTAMNTEAFF; DNA: TGCGCCAGTGGAGCGGGCCTTACAGCGATGAACACTGAAGCTTTCTTT
J: TRBJ2-3; size: NA; V: TRBV4-3; D: NA; CDR3: CASSPTTGSTDTQYF; DNA: TGCGCCAGCAGCCCTACGACCGGATCAACAGATACGCAGTATTTT
J: TRBJ1-1; size: many; V: TRBV3-1; D: NA; CDR3: CASSSQVGSGAFF; DNA: TGTGCCAGCAGCTCCCAAGTGGGCTCCGGGGCTTTCTTT
J: TRBJ2-1; size: NA; V: TRBV7-6; D: TRBD2; CDR3: CASSLVPSGSLNNEQFF; DNA: TGTGCCAGCAGCTTAGTTCCTAGCGGGAGTCTCAACAATGAGCAGTTCTTC
J: TRBJ1-5; size: few; V: TRBV18; D: NA; CDR3: CASSNAGGHGGPQHF; DNA: TGTGCCAGCTCAAATGCCGGGGGGCACGGTGGGCCCCAGCATTTT
J: TRBJ2-1; size: many; V: TRBV20-1; D: TRBD2; CDR3: CSARTGTSIYEQFF; DNA: TGCAGTGCGAGAACCGGGACTAGCATCTATGAGCAGTTCTTC
J: TRBJ1-1; size: NA; V: TRBV29-1; D: TRBD1; CDR3: CSVLDRGNTEAFF; DNA: TGCAGCGTACTGGACAGGGGTAACACTGAAGCTTTCTTT
J: TRBJ1-1; size: many; V: TRBV10-3; D: NA; CDR3: CAISERGTEAFF; DNA: TGTGCCATCAGTGAGAGGGGCACTGAAGCTTTCTTT
J: TRBJ1-1; size: many; V: TRBV29-1; D: NA; CDR3: CSGNRNLNTEAFF; DNA: TGCAGCGGAAACAGAAATTTAAACACTGAAGCTTTCTTT
J: TRBJ2-5; size: NA; V: TRBV24-1; D: NA; CDR3: CATSNTKQQIQETQYF; DNA: TGTGCCACCTCAAATACAAAGCAACAAATCCAAGAGACCCAGTACTTC
J: TRBJ2-2; size: many; V: TRBV6-4; D: NA; CDR3: CASSDSSAVGELFF; DNA: TGTGCCAGCAGTGACTCGAGTGCGGTCGGGGAGCTGTTTTTT
J: TRBJ1-2; size: many; V: TRBV7-2; D: NA; CDR3: CASSISTAGGYTF; DNA: TGTGCCAGCAGCATATCGACAGCGGGTGGCTACACCTTC